The sequence of this TCR beta chain was determined in a study of blood T cell repertoires in COVID-19. The CDR3 spans 14 residues. V was pared by 5 bases and J by 7 bases, with 16 bases between. Germline V lookup: CDR1 SGHTA, CDR2 FQGNSA. Assay: immunoSEQ multiplex PCR; the TCRdb copy retains only in-frame clones and omits some. The sample carries about 140,000 clones, 85% to 90% recorded once. The gene calls are TRBV7-2 and TRBJ2-3, with D hard to call. The sample was peripheral blood. The clonotype comes from a human donor in a cohort sampled during active COVID-19. The CDR3 region is CASSDRHIQHTQYF. The CDR3 region has the DNA TGTGCCAGCAGCGATCGACACATCCAGCATACGCAGTATTTT.